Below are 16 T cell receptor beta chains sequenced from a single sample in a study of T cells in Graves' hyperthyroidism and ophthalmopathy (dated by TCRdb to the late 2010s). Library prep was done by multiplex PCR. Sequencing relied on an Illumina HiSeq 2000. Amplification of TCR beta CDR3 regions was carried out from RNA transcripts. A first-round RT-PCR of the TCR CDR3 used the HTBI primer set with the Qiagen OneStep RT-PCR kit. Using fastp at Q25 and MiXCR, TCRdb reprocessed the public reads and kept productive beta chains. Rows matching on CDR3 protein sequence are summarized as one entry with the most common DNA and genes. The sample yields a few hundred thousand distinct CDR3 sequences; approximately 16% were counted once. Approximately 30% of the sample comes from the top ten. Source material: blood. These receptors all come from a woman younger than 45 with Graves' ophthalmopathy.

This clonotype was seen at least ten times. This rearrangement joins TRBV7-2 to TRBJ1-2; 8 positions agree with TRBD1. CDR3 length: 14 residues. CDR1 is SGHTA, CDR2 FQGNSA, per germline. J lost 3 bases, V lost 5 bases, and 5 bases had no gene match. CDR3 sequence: CASSPDRVDYGYTF. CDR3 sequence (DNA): TGTGCCAGCAGCCCGGACAGGGTTGACTATGGCTACACCTTC.

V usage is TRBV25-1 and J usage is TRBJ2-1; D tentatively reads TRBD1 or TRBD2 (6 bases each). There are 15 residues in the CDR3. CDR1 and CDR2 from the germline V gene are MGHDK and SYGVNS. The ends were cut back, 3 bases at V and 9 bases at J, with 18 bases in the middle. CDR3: CASSEVGGIFSEQFF. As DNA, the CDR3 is TGTGCCAGCAGTGAGGTGGGGGGCATCTTTAGTGAGCAGTTCTTC.

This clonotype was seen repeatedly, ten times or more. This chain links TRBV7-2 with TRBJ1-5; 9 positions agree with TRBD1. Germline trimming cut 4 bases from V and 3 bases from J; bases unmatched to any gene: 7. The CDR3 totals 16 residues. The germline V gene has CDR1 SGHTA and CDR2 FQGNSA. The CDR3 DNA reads TGTGCCAGCAGCTACAACACAGGGGGCTTCAATCAGCCCCAGCATTTT. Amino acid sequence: CASSYNTGGFNQPQHF.

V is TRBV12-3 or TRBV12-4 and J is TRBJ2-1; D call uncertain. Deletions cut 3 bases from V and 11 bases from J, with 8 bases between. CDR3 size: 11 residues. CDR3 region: CASSFEYKQFF. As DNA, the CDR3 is TGTGCCAGCAGTTTTGAGTATAAGCAGTTCTTC.

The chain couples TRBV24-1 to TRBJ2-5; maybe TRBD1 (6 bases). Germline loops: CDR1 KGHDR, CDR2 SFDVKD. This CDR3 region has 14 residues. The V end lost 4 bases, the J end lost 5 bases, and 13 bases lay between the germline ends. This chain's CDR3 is CATSDIQGRETQYF. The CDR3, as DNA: TGTGCCACCAGTGACATACAGGGCCGGGAGACCCAGTACTTC.

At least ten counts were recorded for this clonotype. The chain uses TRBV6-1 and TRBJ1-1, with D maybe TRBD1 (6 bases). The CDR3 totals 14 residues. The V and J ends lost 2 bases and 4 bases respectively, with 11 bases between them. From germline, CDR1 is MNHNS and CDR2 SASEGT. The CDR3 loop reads CASSEIGGRTEAFF. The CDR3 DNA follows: TGTGCCAGCAGTGAAATTGGGGGCCGCACTGAAGCTTTCTTT.

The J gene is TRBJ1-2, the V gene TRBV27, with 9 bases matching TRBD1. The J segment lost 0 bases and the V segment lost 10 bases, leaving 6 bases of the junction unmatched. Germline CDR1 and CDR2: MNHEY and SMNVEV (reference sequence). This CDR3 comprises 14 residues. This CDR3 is CATKTGGSNYGYTF. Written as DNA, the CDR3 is TGTGCCACCAAGACAGGGGGTTCTAACTATGGCTACACCTTC.

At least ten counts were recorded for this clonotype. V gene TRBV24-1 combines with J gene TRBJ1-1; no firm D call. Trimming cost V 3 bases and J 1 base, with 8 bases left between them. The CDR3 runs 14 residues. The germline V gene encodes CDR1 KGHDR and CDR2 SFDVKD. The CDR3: CATSDADGNTEAFF. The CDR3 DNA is TGTGCCACCAGTGATGCGGACGGGAACACTGAAGCTTTCTTT.

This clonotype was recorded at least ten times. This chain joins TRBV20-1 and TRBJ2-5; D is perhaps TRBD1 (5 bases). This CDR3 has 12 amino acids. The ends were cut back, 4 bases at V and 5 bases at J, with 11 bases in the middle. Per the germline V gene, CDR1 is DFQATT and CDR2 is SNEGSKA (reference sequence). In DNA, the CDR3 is TGCAGTGCTATCGGCAGGGTGGAGACCCAGTACTTC. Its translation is CSAIGRVETQYF.

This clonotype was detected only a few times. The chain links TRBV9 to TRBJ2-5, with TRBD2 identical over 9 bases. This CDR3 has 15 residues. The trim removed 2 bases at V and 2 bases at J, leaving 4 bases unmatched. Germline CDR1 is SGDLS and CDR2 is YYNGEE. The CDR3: CASSVRAGGQETQYF. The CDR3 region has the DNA TGTGCCAGCAGCGTCAGGGCGGGAGGGCAAGAGACCCAGTACTTC.

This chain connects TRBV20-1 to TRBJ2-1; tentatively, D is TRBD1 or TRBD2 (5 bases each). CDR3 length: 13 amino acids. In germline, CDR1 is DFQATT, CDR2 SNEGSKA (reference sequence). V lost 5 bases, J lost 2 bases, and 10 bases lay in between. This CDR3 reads CSAERGPYNEQFF. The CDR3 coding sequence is TGCAGTGCTGAGAGGGGACCCTACAATGAGCAGTTCTTC.

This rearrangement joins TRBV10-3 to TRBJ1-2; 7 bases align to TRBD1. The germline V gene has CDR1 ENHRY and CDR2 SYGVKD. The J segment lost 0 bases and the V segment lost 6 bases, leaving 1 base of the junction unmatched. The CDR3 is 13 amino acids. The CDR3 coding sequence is TGTGCCATCAGGGACAGGACTAACTATGGCTACACCTTC. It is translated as CAIRDRTNYGYTF.

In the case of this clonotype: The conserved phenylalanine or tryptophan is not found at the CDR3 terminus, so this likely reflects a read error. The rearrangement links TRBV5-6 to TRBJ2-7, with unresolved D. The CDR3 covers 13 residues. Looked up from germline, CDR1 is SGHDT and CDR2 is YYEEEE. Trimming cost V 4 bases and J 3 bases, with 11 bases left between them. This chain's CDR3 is CASSPDGGYEQYL. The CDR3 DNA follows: TGTGCCAGCAGCCCCGACGGCGGCTACGAGCAGTACCTC.

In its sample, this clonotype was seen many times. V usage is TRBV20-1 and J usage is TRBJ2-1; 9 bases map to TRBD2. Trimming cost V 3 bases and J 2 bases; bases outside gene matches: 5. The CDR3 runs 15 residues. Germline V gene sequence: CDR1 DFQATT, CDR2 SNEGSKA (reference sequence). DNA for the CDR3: TGCAGTGCTAGTCCGGCGGGAGGGCCCTACAATGAGCAGTTCTTC. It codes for CSASPAGGPYNEQFF.

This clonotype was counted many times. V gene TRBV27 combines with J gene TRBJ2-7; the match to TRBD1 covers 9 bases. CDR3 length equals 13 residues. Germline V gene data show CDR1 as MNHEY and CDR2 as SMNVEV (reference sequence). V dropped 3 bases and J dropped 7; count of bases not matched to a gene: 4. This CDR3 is CASSFPGTGEQYF. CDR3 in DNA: TGTGCCAGCAGTTTTCCCGGGACAGGGGAGCAGTACTTC.

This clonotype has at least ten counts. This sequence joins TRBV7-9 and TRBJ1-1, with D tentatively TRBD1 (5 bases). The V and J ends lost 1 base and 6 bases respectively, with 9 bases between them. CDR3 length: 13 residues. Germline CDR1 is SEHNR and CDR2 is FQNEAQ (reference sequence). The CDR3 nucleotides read TGTGCCAGCAGCTTAGGGGTAGGGGCTGAAGCTTTCTTT. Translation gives CASSLGVGAEAFF.